This TCR beta chain was sequenced during a study of OX40 agonist ivuxolimab in advanced cancers. About the investigation overall: The costimulatory receptor OX40 (CD134) was targeted by ivuxolimab, a fully human IgG2 agonistic monoclonal antibody. In the dose-escalation cohort, 82.7% of patients were male, and the mean age was 60 years with a range of roughly 20 to 80. Intravenous ivuxolimab was administered to patients every 2 weeks at six dose levels: 0.01, 0.1, 0.3, 1.5, 3 and 10 mg/kg. Partial responses were achieved by three dose-escalation patients, of whom one had hepatocellular carcinoma and two had cutaneous melanoma. Of the approximately 50 patients in dose escalation, some 19 had hepatocellular carcinoma, some 15 had melanoma, 9 had renal cell carcinoma and 9 had head and neck cancer. Patients were allowed to have had prior anti-PD-1, anti-PD-L1 or anti-CTLA-4 therapy, and approximately 40% of the dose-escalation patients had been treated with checkpoint inhibitors. The monotherapy dose-escalation portion (N = 52 patients) of the phase I ivuxolimab trial is reported in the paper. Peripheral TCRbeta sequencing was intended to test whether TCR sequence diversity was altered and clonal T-cell expansion was caused by ivuxolimab.

This clone was seen a few times. The antigen this receptor binds is unknown. No base-level quality is on record; no much larger clone is a single base apart. General study outcomes and caveats: Antigen specificity was not determined for the clonally expanded peripheral T cells. Low levels of normalized T-cell clonal expansion were also seen in some nonresponding patients. After ivuxolimab, more expanded clones were found on average in CD8+ T cells than in CD4+ T cells. In the 0.1-3.0 mg/kg groups, partial responders were among the patients with the lowest normalized peripheral clonal expansion, particularly in CD8+ T cells. At doses of 0.1 to 3.0 mg/kg, clonal expansion of both CD4+ and CD8+ blood T cells was observed from baseline to week 6.

The trial excluded patients who had a history of autoimmune disease or were on systemic immunosuppression. Peripheral blood for TCR sequencing was collected from all dose cohorts at baseline, on cycle 4 day 1, and on cycle 7 day 1. The samples were taken from a phase I, first-in-human, multicenter, open-label dose-escalation trial of ivuxolimab. Adults with locally advanced or metastatic head and neck squamous cell, hepatocellular, melanoma or renal cell carcinoma were enrolled in the trial. CD4+ and CD8+ T cells were sorted separately from peripheral blood before TCR sequencing. Genomic DNA was extracted from sorted cells for sequencing of the TCRbeta CDR3 region. The immunoSEQ Assay was used to sequence the TCRbeta CDR3 regions. Imported from immuneACCESS, the table was reduced by TCRdb to in-frame sequences with V and J called. These copies leave out some clones; in studies compared against another copy, an unresolved V gene accounts for under half, and the cause of the remainder is not known. The sample table contains more than 55,000 clones; only one count was recorded for around 74% of them. The ten biggest clones cover approximately 10% of the sample.

The source material was CD4+ or CD8+ T cells sorted from blood, sampled in a trial of the OX40 agonist ivuxolimab. The sequence came from an adult with an advanced solid tumor such as melanoma, head and neck, liver or kidney cancer.

CDR3 loop: CAQGTGLTGELFF. DNA sequence: TGTGCCCAGGGGACGGGTTTGACCGGGGAGCTGTTTTTT. The rearrangement joined TRBV6-1 to TRBJ2-2, with a weak D call of TRBD1 (6 bases match). The CDR3 spans 13 residues, from the cysteine through the phenylalanine. Here the CDR3 DNA is all that survives: 39 bases in frame from base 1. CDR1 and CDR2 are read off the germline V gene as MNHNS and SASEGT. V lost 11 bases and J lost 5 bases; the stretch between them is 15 bases long.